This TCR beta chain was recorded in a study of blood T cells in healthy people across ages (dated by TCRdb to 2013 to 2016). Concerning the study at large: In model experiments, roughly one uniquely barcoded TCR beta cDNA molecule per two T cells was captured by template switching. The donors were split into four age groups: young (average about 16 years), middle-aged (39), aged (roughly 68) and long-lived (more than 80). To avoid experimental bias, donors of different ages were randomly spread across the sequencing lanes. Two additional independent replicas of 1 million unique cDNA reads from the same blood draw were analyzed for two donors (one aged 18 to 29 and one aged 80 or older). Age-related changes in TCR beta repertoire diversity were measured in the study by deep sequencing normalized with unique cDNA molecular identifiers.

The method was 5' RACE. These reads were obtained on an Illumina HiSeq 2500. A second roughly 7 to 12 cycle PCR used a sample-barcoded 5' primer and a J-beta primer mix. Each TCR beta cDNA molecule received a unique molecular identifier from a template-switch 5' adaptor carrying 12 random nucleotides. Each sample yielded at least 3 million CDR3-containing paired-end reads. First-strand cDNA was synthesized from all RNA with the Mint cDNA synthesis kit, primed by a TRBC-specific oligonucleotide. Following uracil-DNA glycosylase treatment, all cDNA underwent a first 18-cycle PCR with the universal primers M1SS and BC2_uni_R. In the authors' own workflow: Each sample was normalized by randomly selecting 1 million high-quality reads, each carrying a distinct molecular identifier. Instead of being binned into consensus sequences, reads with shared molecular identifiers were discarded. MiTCR, set to a Q25 quality threshold and the strictest error-elimination algorithm, was used for CDR3 identification, clonotype clustering and error correction. A nonparametric unseen species model with Euler transformation was used to estimate lower-bound total TCR beta diversity. TCRdb handled the public reads itself, with Q25 trimming in fastp and clone calling in MiXCR, and kept productive beta chains. Rows are combined by CDR3 protein, so each entry shows the most common genes and DNA. The V and J calls shown here were made by TCRdb, not taken from the authors' results. The sample has roughly 500,000 distinct CDR3 sequences on record, 27% of them singletons. The biggest ten clones account for less than 20% of the sample.

The count of this clonotype is one. No cognate antigen has been identified for it. Base qualities are not provided; no much larger clone lies one nucleotide away. V and J lose 4 bases and 4 bases, and a span of 14 bases separates them. Its CDR3 holds 14 amino acids, cysteine through phenylalanine. The read is trimmed to its CDR3 DNA, 42 bases read in frame from base 1. The germline V gene provides CDR1 SGHRS and CDR2 YFSETQ. Overall results and qualifications from the work: There was a strong correlation between observed TCR beta diversity and the percentage of naive T cells measured by flow cytometry. Because the CMV infection status of the donors was unknown, age-related changes in expanded clonotypes may potentially have been confounded. Observed TCR beta diversity per million T cells fell roughly linearly with age, and a significant reduction was already apparent by age around 39. Estimates of total diversity based on one million sequenced T cells were regarded as lower bounds and as underestimates. Compared with the aged group, the long-lived group had more naive CD4+ T cells, fewer expanded clones and increased TCR diversity, suggesting age selection. Conclusive comparison of naive and antigen-experienced compartments was prevented by the profiling of bulk unsorted PBMCs.

Donors were a few dozen systemically healthy Caucasian individuals from Russia aged roughly 6 to 95 years. Ten milliliters of peripheral blood were drawn from each donor into EDTA-treated Vacutainer tubes. Ficoll-Paque density-gradient centrifugation was used to isolate PBMCs, with at least 6.5 million per sample. Trizol reagent was used to extract total RNA from the PBMCs, yielding at least 6 micrograms per sample. For every donor, flow cytometry on a PBMC aliquot measured the percentage of naive CD45RAhigh/CD27high T cells. The chain is made from TRBV5-1 and TRBJ2-5, and the D gene may be TRBD1, 6 bases matching. This receptor was identified in a woman in her seventies in good health. The specimen sequenced was blood. DNA sequence: TGCGCCAGCAGCCCACAGGGTTTCGCAGAGACCCAGTACTTC. It is translated as CASSPQGFAETQYF.